One sample yielded the 5 T cell receptor beta chains listed below, sequenced in a study of T cell responses to AZD1222 COVID-19 vaccine. Assay used: immunoSEQ multiplex PCR; TCRdb lists only in-frame clones, some missing. Of some 130,000 clones listed, around 84% are singletons. The material was peripheral blood, obtained on day 0 of AZD1222 vaccination. The receptor set was obtained from an adult in good health.

About this clone: Its ends do not fully match the called genes, so a read error is possible. This rearrangement joins TRBV6-1 to TRBJ1-4; tentatively, D is TRBD1 (5 bases). This CDR3 is 11 amino acids long. Germline-derived CDR1 and CDR2 are MNHNS and SASEGT. The CDR3 protein is CASSESTVVLF. In DNA form, the CDR3 reads TGTGCCAGCAGTGAATCGACAGTCGTGCTTTTT.

This rearrangement joins TRBV30 to TRBJ2-7, with D tentatively TRBD2 (6 bases). The CDR3 spans 13 residues. The V end lost 2 bases, the J end lost 3 bases, and 11 bases lay between the germline ends. Germline loops: CDR1 GTSNPN, CDR2 SVGIG (reference sequence). As DNA, the CDR3 is TGTGCCTGGAGTCGGGGAGGTCTCTACGAGCAGTACTTC. It yields the protein CAWSRGGLYEQYF.

This sequence joins TRBV2 and TRBJ1-2; 10 bases match TRBD1. Germline V gene lookup returns CDR1 SNHLY and CDR2 FYNNEI. J was trimmed by 5 bases and V by 7 bases; bases with no gene match: 10. The CDR3 length is 15 residues. The DNA for the CDR3 is TGTGCCAGCACGGCCCGGGACAGGGGAGGGTATGGCTACACCTTC. This encodes CASTARDRGGYGYTF.

V usage is TRBV6-1 and J usage is TRBJ2-1; TRBD2 agrees at 14 bases. Germline trimming cut 2 bases from V and 12 bases from J; bases unmatched to any gene: 9. Per the germline V gene, CDR1 is MNHNS and CDR2 is SASEGT. CDR3 size: 16 residues. In DNA form, the CDR3 reads TGTGCCAGCAGTGAACGCTGGACTAGCGGGGGGAGGGGGCAGTTCTTC. Its translation: CASSERWTSGGRGQFF.

The V gene is TRBV14, the J gene TRBJ1-1; D is uncertain. V was clipped by 2 bases and J by 4 bases, with 17 bases between them. CDR1 SGHDN and CDR2 FVKESK come from the germline V gene. This CDR3 has 16 amino acids. In DNA, the CDR3 is TGTGCCAGCAGCCAACTGATCGGGGTTTCGGCCACTGAAGCTTTCTTT. Translated: CASSQLIGVSATEAFF.